This TCR beta chain was captured by sequencing in a study of T cells in Graves' hyperthyroidism and ophthalmopathy (dated 2019 in TCRdb). For context, the study as a whole: Peripheral blood samples were taken at initial diagnosis, before any treatment was given. A discovery cohort of 95 to 100 patients, about 43 with Graves' ophthalmopathy and 55 to 60 with stable Graves' hyperthyroidism, was used to find distinguishing TCR V-J signatures. Prospective prediction of ophthalmopathy was tested in an independent validation cohort consisting of fewer than 20 hyperthyroidism patients and more than 15 patients who later progressed to ophthalmopathy. The approximately 100 discovery patients were divided at random into training and test sets in a 7:3 ratio. In addition, the study compared T-cell repertoires in thyroid tissue and in blood from about 6 Graves' hyperthyroidism patients. After sampling, hyperthyroidism patients received methimazole starting at 30 mg daily, and ophthalmopathy patients received high-dose intravenous methylprednisolone. TCR Vbeta CDR3 sequencing of some 140 peripheral blood samples (around 45 ophthalmopathy, over 70 hyperthyroidism and some 17 progressor patients) is reported in the paper. Summary of the overall study and its limitations: In cross-validation, a model built on a 13 V-J signature told ophthalmopathy apart from stable hyperthyroidism with 85% to 90% sensitivity and roughly 81% specificity, and in testing the same model reached 80%/75%. Most expanded thyroid clonotypes (frequency above 0.001) were also detected in blood, suggesting blood repertoires may reflect thyroid immune responses. Sample size was not statistically predetermined, and investigators were not blinded to group allocation. In validation, the model predicted progression to ophthalmopathy with approximately 70% sensitivity and approximately 78% specificity, a median of about six months before onset.

A patient counted as having stable Graves' hyperthyroidism if no progression to ophthalmopathy occurred over 18 months of follow-up. Hyperthyroidism patients were newly diagnosed, with disease duration under 2 months, and aged 18 to 65 years. Patients with uncontrolled infections, other autoimmune diseases, pregnancy or lactation were excluded. Diagnoses were established on the basis of clinical symptoms, serum thyroxine and TRAb, thyroid ultrasound, and orbital computed tomography. PBMCs were isolated from more than 9 ml of fresh peripheral blood by Ficoll-Paque density gradient centrifugation. Total RNA was extracted with Trizol reagent, and quality was checked on an Agilent 2100 Bioanalyzer. This clonotype appeared many times. It has no known antigen specificity. Per-nucleotide qualities are absent, and no much larger clonotype sits a single base away. TCR beta CDR3 regions were amplified from RNA transcripts. The first round of RT-PCR for the TCR CDR3 was performed with the HTBI primer set and the Qiagen OneStep RT-PCR kit. A second multiplex PCR round built the libraries, followed by size selection and purification. Paired-end sequencing of the libraries was performed with 100 bp reads on an Illumina HiSeq2000. In the paper's pipeline: SOAPnuke was used to process the raw data, throwing out any read that contained adapters or uncalled bases, had a mean Phred below 15, or lacked an exact constant-primer or identifier match. High-quality paired reads were merged with COPE v1.2.5, and unique nucleotide sequences were defined as clonotypes. MiTCR v1.1 was used to align the clonotypes against IMGT TRBV, TRBD and TRBJ reference segments. Only V-J combinations with frequency above 0.0001, covering 99% to 99.2% of repertoires, were analysed. The TCS score was defined as F50 (clonal expansion) divided by E x V (chaos), with BLOSUM62-based TCRdist calculated between CDR3 peptides within each V-J. Welch's t-statistics and random forest reduced 500 to 550 V-J features to about 13, which were used in a naive Bayes classifier (R e1071). The public reads were reprocessed in TCRdb via fastp at Q25 and MiXCR, keeping in-frame beta chains. Merged by CDR3 protein, the rows form single entries marked with the most common genes and DNA. TCRdb's processing, not the study's, gives the V and J calls here. In all, the sample holds 600,000 to 900,000 distinct CDR3 sequences, and approximately 16% of those were seen once. The ten largest clones represent around 8.1% of the sample.

The germline V gene encodes CDR1 SGHAT and CDR2 FQNNGV. The CDR3 numbers 14 residues from cysteine through phenylalanine. Solely the CDR3 DNA is kept, with 42 bases framed from the first base. V is shortened by 0 bases, J by 1 base, and the region joining them spans 6 bases. The specimen sequenced was blood. This sequence originates from a man aged 18 to 29 with Graves' hyperthyroidism. This chain is built from TRBV11-2 and TRBJ1-1; a weak D assignment points to TRBD1 (5 bases agree). The nucleotides read TGTGCCAGCAGCTTAGAGGGGGGGAACACTGAAGCTTTCTTT. Its protein is CASSLEGGNTEAFF.